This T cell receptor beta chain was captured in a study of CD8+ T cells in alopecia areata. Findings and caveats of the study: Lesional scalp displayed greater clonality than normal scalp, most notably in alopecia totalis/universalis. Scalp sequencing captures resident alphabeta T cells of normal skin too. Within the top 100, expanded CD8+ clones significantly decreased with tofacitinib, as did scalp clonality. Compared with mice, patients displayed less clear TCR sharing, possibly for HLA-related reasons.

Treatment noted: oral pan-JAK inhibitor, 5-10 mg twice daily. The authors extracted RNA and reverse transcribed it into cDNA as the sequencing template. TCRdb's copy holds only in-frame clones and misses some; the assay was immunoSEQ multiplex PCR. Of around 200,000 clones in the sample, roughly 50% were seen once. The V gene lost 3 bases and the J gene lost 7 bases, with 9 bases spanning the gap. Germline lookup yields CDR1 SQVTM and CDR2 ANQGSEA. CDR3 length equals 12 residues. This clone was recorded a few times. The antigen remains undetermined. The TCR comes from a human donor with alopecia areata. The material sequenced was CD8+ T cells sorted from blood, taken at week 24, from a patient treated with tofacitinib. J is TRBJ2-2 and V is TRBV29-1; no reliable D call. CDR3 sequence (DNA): TGCAGCGTTGAGGAATCGGTCGGGGAGCTGTTTTTT. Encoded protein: CSVEESVGELFF.